This T cell receptor (beta chain) was documented in a study of blood T cell repertoires in COVID-19. Study overall: Researchers got acute and convalescent COVID-19 samples from the United States, Italy and Spain. T cells, B-cell-depleted T cells, or PBMCs provided the cDNA or gDNA that served as material.

Profiling relied on immunoSEQ multiplex PCR, and the TCRdb table lists in-frame clones only, not all of them. The table includes under 150,000 clones, around nine tenths detected once. This sequence was found in a man aged 65 to 85 with active COVID-19. Sequenced material: peripheral blood.

The CDR3 nucleotides are TGTGCCAGCAGCGGAAGGGACAGGGGATCCTACGAGCAGTACTTC. Translation: CASSGRDRGSYEQYF. The V gene is TRBV11-2, the J gene TRBJ2-7, with 10 bases aligning to TRBD1. V was pared by 5 bases and J by 1 base, with 5 bases of the junction left unmatched. Germline loops: CDR1 SGHAT, CDR2 FQNNGV. CDR3 length equals 15 residues.